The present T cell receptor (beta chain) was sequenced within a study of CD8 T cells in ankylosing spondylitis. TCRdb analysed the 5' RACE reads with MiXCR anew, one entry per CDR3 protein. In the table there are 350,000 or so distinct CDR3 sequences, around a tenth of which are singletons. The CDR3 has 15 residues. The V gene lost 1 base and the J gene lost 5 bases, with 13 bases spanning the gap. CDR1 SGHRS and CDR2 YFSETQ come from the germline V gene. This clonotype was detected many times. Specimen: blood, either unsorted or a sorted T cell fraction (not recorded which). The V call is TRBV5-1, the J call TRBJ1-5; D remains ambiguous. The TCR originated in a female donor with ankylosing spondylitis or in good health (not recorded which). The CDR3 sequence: CASSLNGGRDQPQHF. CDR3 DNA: TGCGCCAGCAGCTTGAACGGTGGGAGGGATCAGCCCCAGCATTTT.